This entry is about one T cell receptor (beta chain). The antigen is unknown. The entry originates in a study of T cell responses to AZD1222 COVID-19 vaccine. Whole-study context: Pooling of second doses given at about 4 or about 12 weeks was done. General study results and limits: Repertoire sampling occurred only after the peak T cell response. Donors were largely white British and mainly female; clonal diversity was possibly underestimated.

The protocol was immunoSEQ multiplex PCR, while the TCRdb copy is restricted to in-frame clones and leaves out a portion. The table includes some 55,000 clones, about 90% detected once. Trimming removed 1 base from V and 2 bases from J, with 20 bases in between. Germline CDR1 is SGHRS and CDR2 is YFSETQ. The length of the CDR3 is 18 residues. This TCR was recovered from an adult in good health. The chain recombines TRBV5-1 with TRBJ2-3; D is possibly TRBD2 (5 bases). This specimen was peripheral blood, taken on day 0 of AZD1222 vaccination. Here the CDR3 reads CASSLTFKEAFNTDTQYF. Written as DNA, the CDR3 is TGCGCCAGCAGCTTGACCTTTAAGGAGGCCTTTAACACAGATACGCAGTATTTT.